Reported below is one TCR beta chain. This sample was taken from a study of blood T cell repertoires in COVID-19. Some clones are missing from TCRdb's copy, which holds only in-frame ones; the method was immunoSEQ multiplex PCR. The table includes around 220,000 clones, 80% detected once. Participants were placed into cohorts based on the clinical history they reported. The clonotype comes from a woman aged 40-49 years with acute COVID-19. The sequencing input was PBMCs or T cells enriched from blood (not recorded which).

In DNA form, the CDR3 reads TGTGCCAGCTCACCACCCCGACAGGGGATCGGCAAAAACATTCAGTACTTC. Encoded protein: CASSPPRQGIGKNIQYF. This chain uses TRBV18 with TRBJ2-4; TRBD1 matches 8 bases. There are 17 residues in the CDR3. CDR1 is KGHSH and CDR2 is LQKENI in the germline V gene. Trimming took 0 bases from V and 3 from J; bases not matched to a gene: 7.